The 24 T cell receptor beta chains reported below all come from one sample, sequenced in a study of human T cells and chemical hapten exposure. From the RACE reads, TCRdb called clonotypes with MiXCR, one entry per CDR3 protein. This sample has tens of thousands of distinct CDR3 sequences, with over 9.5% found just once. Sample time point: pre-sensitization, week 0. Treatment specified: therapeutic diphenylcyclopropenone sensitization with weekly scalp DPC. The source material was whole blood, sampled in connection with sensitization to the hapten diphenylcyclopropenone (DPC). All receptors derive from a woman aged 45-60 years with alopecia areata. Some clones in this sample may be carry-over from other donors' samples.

In DNA form, the CDR3 reads TGTGCCAGTAAACAGGTCTCTAGCACAGATACGCAGTATTTT. Encoded protein: CASKQVSSTDTQYF. The V call is TRBV19, the J call TRBJ2-3, with D perhaps matching TRBD1 (5 bases). Trimming stripped 7 bases from V and 0 bases from J, with 11 bases between. CDR3 size: 14 residues. Per the germline V gene, CDR1 is LNHDA and CDR2 is SQIVND (reference sequence).

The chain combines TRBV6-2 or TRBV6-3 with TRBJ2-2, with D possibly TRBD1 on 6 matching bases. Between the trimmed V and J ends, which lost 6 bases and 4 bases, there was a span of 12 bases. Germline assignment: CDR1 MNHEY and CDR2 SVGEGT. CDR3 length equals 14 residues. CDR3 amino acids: CASRKGDRTGELFF. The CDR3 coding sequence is TGTGCCAGCAGAAAGGGGGATCGCACCGGGGAGCTGTTTTTT.

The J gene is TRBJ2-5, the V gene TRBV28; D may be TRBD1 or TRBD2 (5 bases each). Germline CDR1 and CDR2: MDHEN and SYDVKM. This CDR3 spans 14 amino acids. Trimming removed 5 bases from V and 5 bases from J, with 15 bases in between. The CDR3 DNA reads TGTGCCAGCAGTACCCTCGGGACGGGGGAGACCCAGTACTTC. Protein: CASSTLGTGETQYF.

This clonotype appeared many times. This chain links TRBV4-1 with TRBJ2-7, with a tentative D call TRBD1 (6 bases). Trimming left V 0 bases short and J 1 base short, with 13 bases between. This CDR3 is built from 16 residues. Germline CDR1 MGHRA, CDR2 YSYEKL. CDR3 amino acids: CASSQEPRTVSYEQYF. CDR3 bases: TGCGCCAGCAGCCAAGAACCCCGGACAGTATCCTACGAGCAGTACTTC.

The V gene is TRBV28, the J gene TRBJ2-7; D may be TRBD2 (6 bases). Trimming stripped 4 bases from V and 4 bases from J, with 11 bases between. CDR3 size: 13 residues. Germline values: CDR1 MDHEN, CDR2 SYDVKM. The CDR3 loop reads CASSSGSPYEQYF. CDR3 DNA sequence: TGTGCCAGCAGTTCCGGGAGCCCGTACGAGCAGTACTTC.

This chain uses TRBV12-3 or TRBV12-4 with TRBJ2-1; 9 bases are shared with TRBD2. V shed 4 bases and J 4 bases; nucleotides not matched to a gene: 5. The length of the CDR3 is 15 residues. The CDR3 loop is CASSSGTSLYNEQFF. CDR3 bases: TGTGCCAGCAGTTCCGGGACTAGCCTTTACAATGAGCAGTTCTTC.

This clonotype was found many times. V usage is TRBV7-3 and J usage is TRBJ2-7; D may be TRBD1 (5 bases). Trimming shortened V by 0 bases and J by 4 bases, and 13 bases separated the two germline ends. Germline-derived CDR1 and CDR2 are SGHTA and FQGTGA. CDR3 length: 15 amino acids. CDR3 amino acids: CASSLTIDRSYEQYF. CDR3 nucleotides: TGTGCCAGCAGCTTAACTATTGACAGATCGTACGAGCAGTACTTC.

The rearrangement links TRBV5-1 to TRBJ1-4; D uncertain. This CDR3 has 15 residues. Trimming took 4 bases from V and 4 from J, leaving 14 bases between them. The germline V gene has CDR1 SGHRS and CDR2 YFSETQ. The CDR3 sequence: CASSLQRTGNEKLFF. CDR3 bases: TGCGCCAGCAGCCTTCAAAGGACGGGTAATGAAAAACTGTTTTTT.

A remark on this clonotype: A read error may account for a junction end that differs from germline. For the CDR3, the DNA is TGTGCCAGCAGCTTTGTGTCGGGGACTGATGCTTTCTTT. As protein: CASSFVSGTDAFF. V usage is TRBV7-3 and J usage is TRBJ1-1; D may be TRBD1 (5 bases). From germline, CDR1 is SGHTA and CDR2 FQGTGA. The CDR3 has 13 amino acids. The complete variable domain, with remaining parts taken from reference TRBV7-3 and TRBJ1-1, reads GAGVSQTPSNKVTEKGKYVELRCDPISGHTALYWYRQSLGQGPEFLIYFQGTGAADDSGLPNDRFFAVRPEGSVSTLKIQRTERGDSAVYLCASSFVSGTDAFFGQGTRLTVV.

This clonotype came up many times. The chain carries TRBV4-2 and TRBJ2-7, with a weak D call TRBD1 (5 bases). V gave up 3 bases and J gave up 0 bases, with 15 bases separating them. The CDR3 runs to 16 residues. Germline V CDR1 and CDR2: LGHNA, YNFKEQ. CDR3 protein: CASSQGLGISSYEQYF. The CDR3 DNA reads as TGTGCCAGCAGCCAGGGGCTAGGAATCAGCTCCTACGAGCAGTACTTC.

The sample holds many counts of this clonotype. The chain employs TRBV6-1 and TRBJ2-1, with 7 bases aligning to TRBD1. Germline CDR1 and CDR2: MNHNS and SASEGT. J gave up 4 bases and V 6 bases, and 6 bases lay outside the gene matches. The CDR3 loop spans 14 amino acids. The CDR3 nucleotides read TGTGCCAGCAGGGGGTCGACAGGGTACAATGAGCAGTTCTTC. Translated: CASRGSTGYNEQFF.

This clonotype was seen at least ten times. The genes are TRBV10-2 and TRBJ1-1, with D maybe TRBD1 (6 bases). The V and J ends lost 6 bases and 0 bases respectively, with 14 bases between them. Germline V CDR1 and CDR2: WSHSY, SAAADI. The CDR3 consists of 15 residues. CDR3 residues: CASRMVDRLNTEAFF. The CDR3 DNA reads TGCGCCAGCAGGATGGTTGACAGGCTGAACACTGAAGCTTTCTTT.

As DNA, the CDR3 is TGTGCCATCAGTGGGACCAGTCCAGGGGAGCAGTTCTTC. This gives the protein CAISGTSPGEQFF. V usage is TRBV10-3 and J usage is TRBJ2-1; D may be TRBD1 (5 bases). V gave up 4 bases and J gave up 10 bases, with 14 bases separating them. The CDR3 is made up of 13 amino acids. CDR1 ENHRY and CDR2 SYGVKD come from the germline V gene.

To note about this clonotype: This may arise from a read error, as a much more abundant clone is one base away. The CDR3, as DNA: TGTGCCAGCAGCCAGTCTTACAGGCGCTACAATGAGCGGTTCTTC. Protein: CASSQSYRRYNERFF. The chain is built from TRBV14 and TRBJ2-1, with D possibly being TRBD1 (5 bases). Looked up from germline, CDR1 is SGHDN and CDR2 is FVKESK. CDR3 length: 15 amino acids.

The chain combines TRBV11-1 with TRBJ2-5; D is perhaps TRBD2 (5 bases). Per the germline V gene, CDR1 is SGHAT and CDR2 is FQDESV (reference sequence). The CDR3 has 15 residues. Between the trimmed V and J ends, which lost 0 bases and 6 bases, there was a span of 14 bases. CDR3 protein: CASSLADMGEKTQYF. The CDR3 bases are TGTGCCAGCAGCTTAGCCGACATGGGAGAAAAGACCCAGTACTTC.

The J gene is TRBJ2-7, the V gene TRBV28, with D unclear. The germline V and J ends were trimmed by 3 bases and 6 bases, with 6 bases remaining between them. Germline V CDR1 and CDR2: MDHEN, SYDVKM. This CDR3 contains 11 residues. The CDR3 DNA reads TGTGCCAGCAGTTTGGGGTTCGAGCAGTACTTC. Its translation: CASSLGFEQYF.

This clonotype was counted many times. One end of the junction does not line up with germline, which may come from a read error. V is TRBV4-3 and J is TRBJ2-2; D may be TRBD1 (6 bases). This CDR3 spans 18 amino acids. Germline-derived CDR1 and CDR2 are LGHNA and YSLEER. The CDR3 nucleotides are TGCGCCAGCAGCCAAGACCTACTACAGGGAGCGAACCCCGGGGAGCTGTTTTTT. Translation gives CASSQDLLQGANPGELFF.

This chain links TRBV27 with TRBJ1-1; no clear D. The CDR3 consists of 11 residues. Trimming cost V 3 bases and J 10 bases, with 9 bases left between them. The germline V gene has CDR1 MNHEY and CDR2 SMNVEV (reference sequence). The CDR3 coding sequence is TGTGCCAGCAGTTTCCCCGAGGGAGCTTTCTTT. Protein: CASSFPEGAFF.

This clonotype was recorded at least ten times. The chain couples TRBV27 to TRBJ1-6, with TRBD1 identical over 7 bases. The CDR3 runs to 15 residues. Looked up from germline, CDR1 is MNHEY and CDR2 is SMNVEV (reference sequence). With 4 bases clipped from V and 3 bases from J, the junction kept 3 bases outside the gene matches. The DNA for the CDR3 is TGTGCCAGCAGTTACAGGGACAGCTATAATTCACCCCTCCACTTT. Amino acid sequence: CASSYRDSYNSPLHF.

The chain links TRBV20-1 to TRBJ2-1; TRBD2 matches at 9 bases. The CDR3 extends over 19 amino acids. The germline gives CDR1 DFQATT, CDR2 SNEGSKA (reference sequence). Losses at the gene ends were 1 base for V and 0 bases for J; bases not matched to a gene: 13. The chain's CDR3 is CSARGAASGTLSSYNEQFF. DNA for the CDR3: TGCAGTGCTAGAGGTGCGGCTAGCGGGACCCTGAGCTCCTACAATGAGCAGTTCTTC.

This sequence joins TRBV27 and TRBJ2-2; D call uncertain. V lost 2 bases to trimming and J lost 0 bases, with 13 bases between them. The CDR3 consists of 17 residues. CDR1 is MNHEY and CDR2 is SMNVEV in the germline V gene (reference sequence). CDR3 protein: CASSLTVTSANTGELFF. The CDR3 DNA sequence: TGTGCCAGCAGTTTAACAGTCACTTCCGCGAACACCGGGGAGCTGTTTTTT.

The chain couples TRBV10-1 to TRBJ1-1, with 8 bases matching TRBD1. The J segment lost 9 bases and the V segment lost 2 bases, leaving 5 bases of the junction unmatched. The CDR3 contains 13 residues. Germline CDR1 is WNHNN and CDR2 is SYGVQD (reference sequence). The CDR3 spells CASSETQGAKAFF. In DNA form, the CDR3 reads TGCGCCAGCAGTGAGACCCAGGGGGCGAAAGCTTTCTTT.

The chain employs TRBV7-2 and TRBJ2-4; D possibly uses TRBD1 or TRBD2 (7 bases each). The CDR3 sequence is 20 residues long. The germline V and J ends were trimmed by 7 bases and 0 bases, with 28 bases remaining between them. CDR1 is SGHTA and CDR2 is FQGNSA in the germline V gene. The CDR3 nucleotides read TGTGCCAGCAACTCCCCAAAGGCGGGGGACAGCTTTCTAGCCAAAAACATTCAGTACTTC. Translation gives CASNSPKAGDSFLAKNIQYF.

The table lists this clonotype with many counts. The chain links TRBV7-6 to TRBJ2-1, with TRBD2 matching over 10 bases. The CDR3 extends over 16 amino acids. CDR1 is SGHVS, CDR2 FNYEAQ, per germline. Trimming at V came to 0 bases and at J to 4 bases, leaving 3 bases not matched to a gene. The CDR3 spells CASSLASGGLYNEQFF. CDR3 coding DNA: TGTGCCAGCAGCTTAGCTAGCGGGGGGTTGTACAATGAGCAGTTCTTC.